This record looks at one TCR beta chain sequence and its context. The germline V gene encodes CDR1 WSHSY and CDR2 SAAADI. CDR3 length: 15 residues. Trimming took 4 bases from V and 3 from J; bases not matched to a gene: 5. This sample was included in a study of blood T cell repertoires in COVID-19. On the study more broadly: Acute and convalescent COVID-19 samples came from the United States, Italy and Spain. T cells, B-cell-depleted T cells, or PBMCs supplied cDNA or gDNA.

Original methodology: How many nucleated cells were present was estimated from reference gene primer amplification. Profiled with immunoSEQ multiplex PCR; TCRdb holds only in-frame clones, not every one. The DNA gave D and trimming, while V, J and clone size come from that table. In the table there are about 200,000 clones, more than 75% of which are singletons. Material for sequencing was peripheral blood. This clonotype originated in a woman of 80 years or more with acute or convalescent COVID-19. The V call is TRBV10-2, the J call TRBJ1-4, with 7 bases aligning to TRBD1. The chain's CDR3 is CASSVRGPANEKLFF. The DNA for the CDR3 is TGCGCCAGCAGTGTTAGGGGGCCGGCTAATGAAAAACTGTTTTTT.